The present entry profiles one TCR beta chain with its context. The sample is drawn from a study of blood T cell repertoires in COVID-19. There are 13 residues in the CDR3. Germline lookup yields CDR1 MDHEN and CDR2 SYDVKM. V was pared by 5 bases and J by 8 bases, with 6 bases of the junction left unmatched. The table came from immunoSEQ multiplex PCR; TCRdb's copy has only in-frame clones and leaves some out. The repertoire holds fewer than 350,000 clones, about 83% seen once, with 6% to 7% in the top ten. Enrolled through a virtual design, the participants were between about 18 and 100 years of age and came from approximately 25 US areas.

The source of this sequence is a woman between 40 and 55 years old who had recovered from COVID-19. This sequence joins TRBV28 and TRBJ2-1; 7 bases fit TRBD1. Source material: PBMCs or T cells enriched from blood (not recorded which). The CDR3 sequence is CASSTTTGDEQFF. As DNA, the CDR3 is TGTGCCAGCAGTACTACCACAGGGGATGAGCAGTTCTTC.